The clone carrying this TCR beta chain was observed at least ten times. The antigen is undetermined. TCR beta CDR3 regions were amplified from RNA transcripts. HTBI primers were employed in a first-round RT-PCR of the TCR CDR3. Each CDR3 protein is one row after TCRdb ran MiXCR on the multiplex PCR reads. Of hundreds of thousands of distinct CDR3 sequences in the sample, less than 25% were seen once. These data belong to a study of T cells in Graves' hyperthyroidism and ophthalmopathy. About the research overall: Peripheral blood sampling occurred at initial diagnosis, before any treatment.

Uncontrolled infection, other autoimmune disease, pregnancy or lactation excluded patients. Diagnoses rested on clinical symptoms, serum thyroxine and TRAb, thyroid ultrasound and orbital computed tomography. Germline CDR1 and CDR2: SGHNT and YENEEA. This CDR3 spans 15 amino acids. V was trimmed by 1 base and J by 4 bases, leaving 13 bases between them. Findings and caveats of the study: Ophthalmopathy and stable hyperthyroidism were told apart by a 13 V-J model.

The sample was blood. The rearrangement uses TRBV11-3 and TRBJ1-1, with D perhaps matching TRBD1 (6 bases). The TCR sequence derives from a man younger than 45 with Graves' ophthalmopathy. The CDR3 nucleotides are TGTGCCAGCAGCTTAGGCCGGGGGCGCGGCACTGAAGCTTTCTTT. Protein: CASSLGRGRGTEAFF.